These 18 T cell receptor beta chains were sequenced from one sample in a study of T cells expressing NK-cell markers. TCRdb re-called the 5' RACE reads, yielding one record per CDR3 amino acid sequence without DNA. The table for this sample gives fewer than 550,000 distinct CDR3 sequences. The sequenced sample consisted of blood T cells: a sorted CD56 or NKG2C T cell subset, CD4+ or CD8+ T cells, or bulk PBMC T cells (not recorded which). These receptor sequences come from a woman aged 45 to 65 in good health.

The chain couples TRBV20-1 to TRBJ2-3; there is no DNA to check the TCRdb D call of TRBD2. Per the germline V gene, CDR1 is DFQATT and CDR2 is SNEGSKA (reference sequence). This CDR3 is built from 16 residues. CDR3 region: CSARTSLAESTDTQYF.

This chain joins TRBV7-6 and TRBJ2-1. This CDR3 has 15 residues. Germline V CDR1 and CDR2: SGHVS, FNYEAQ. This CDR3 is CASTPWQGSYNEQFF.

This sequence joins TRBV5-1 and TRBJ2-5; TCRdb selects TRBD1, and the lack of DNA leaves this call unchecked. In germline, CDR1 is SGHRS, CDR2 YFSETQ. The CDR3 is 18 residues long. The CDR3 is CASSLGAIPGGPQETQYF.

The J gene is TRBJ1-4, the V gene TRBV30; TCRdb reports TRBD1, a call that lacks DNA to check it against. The germline CDR1 and CDR2 sequences are GTSNPN and SVGIG (reference sequence). The CDR3 sequence is 15 residues long. This chain's CDR3 is CAWTPGRGFNEKLFF.

The J gene is TRBJ2-3, the V gene TRBV5-4. Germline values: CDR1 SGHNT, CDR2 YYREEE (reference sequence). This CDR3 region has 15 residues. The CDR3 spells CASSLGIPSTDTQYF.

The V gene is TRBV24-1, the J gene TRBJ2-1; the D gene TCRdb calls, TRBD1, cannot be checked with no DNA. The CDR3 is 14 residues long. Germline CDR1 and CDR2: KGHDR and SFDVKD. The CDR3 region is CATSDFGTDNEQFF.

V gene TRBV19 combines with J gene TRBJ2-6. The V gene's germline CDR1 is LNHDA and CDR2 SQIVND (reference sequence). This CDR3 is built from 13 residues. The CDR3 region is CASRISGANVLTF.

The chain joins TRBV29-1 to TRBJ1-2. CDR1 SQVTM and CDR2 ANQGSEA come from the germline V gene. The CDR3 has 12 residues. This chain's CDR3 is CSARWGFYGYTF.

V and J are TRBV7-3 and TRBJ2-7; the D call of TRBD1 rests on TCRdb alone, since no DNA is present to check it. Germline CDR1 and CDR2: SGHTA and FQGTGA. The CDR3 has 13 amino acids. The CDR3 is CASSLKGAGEQYF.

The V and J genes are TRBV20-1 and TRBJ1-5; lacking DNA, the TRBD1 call made by TCRdb goes unchecked. This CDR3 is built from 15 residues. CDR1 and CDR2 (germline): DFQATT, SNEGSKA (reference sequence). CDR3 residues: CSANNRGQQDQPQHF.

The gene calls are TRBV5-1 and TRBJ1-4; TCRdb names TRBD1, which stays unverified in the absence of DNA. CDR3 length: 14 residues. Germline V CDR1 and CDR2: SGHRS, YFSETQ. Here the CDR3 reads CASSGRGLGEKLFF.

The genes are TRBV5-1 and TRBJ2-3; TCRdb reports TRBD1, a call that lacks DNA to check it against. CDR1 SGHRS and CDR2 YFSETQ come from the germline V gene. The CDR3 is 14 amino acids. The chain's CDR3 is CASNRDLGTDTQYF.

The rearrangement uses TRBV29-1 and TRBJ1-1; absent DNA, TCRdb's TRBD1 call cannot be checked. CDR1 and CDR2 (germline): SQVTM, ANQGSEA. CDR3 length: 14 residues. The CDR3: CSVTGGAGNTEAFF.

The genes are TRBV5-1 and TRBJ1-2; with no DNA, the TCRdb D assignment of TRBD1 cannot be verified. The CDR3 extends over 13 amino acids. Germline assignment: CDR1 SGHRS and CDR2 YFSETQ. CDR3: CASSLNTGSGYTF.

The CDR3 region is CASSLDLQGYEQYF. The chain is built from TRBV5-1 and TRBJ2-7; the D call of TRBD1 rests on TCRdb alone, since no DNA is present to check it. CDR3 size: 14 residues. The germline V gene encodes CDR1 SGHRS and CDR2 YFSETQ.

The V gene is TRBV19, the J gene TRBJ1-4. CDR1 is LNHDA and CDR2 is SQIVND in the germline V gene (reference sequence). The CDR3 has 13 residues. This CDR3 reads CASQTSRTLELFF.

This chain uses TRBV30 with TRBJ2-5; lacking DNA, the TRBD2 call made by TCRdb goes unchecked. Germline lookup yields CDR1 GTSNPN and CDR2 SVGIG (reference sequence). The CDR3 has 16 residues. The CDR3 here is CAWSVLAGGPRETQYF.

The rearrangement uses TRBV10-3 and TRBJ1-5. The CDR3 is 15 residues long. Per the germline V gene, CDR1 is ENHRY and CDR2 is SYGVKD. The CDR3 loop reads CAIRKDWRLDQPQHF.